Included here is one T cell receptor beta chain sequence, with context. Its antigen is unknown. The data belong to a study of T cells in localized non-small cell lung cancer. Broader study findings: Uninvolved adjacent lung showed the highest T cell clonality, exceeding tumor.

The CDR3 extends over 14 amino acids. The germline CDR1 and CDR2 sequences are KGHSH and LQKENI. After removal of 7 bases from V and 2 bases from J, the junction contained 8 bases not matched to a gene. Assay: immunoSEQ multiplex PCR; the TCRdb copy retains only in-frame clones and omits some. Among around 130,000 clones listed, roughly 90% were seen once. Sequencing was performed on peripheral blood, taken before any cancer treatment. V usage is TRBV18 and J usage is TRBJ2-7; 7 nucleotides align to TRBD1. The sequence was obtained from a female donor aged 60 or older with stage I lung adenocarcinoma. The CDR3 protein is CASFSTGSPYEQYF. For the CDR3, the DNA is TGTGCCAGCTTTTCGACAGGGAGCCCCTACGAGCAGTACTTC. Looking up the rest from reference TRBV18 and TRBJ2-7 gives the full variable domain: NAGVMQNPRHLVRRRGQEARLRCSPMKGHSHVYWYRQLPEEGLKFMVYLQKENIIDESGMPKERFSAEFPKEGPSILRIQQVVRGDSAAYFCASFSTGSPYEQYFGPGTRLTVT.